This TCR beta chain came from a study of T cells in Graves' hyperthyroidism and ophthalmopathy. Amplification of TCR beta CDR3 regions was performed using RNA transcripts as template. The HTBI set primed first-round TCR CDR3 RT-PCR. TCRdb re-derived calls from the multiplex PCR reads in MiXCR, one entry per CDR3 protein. The sample has 480,000 or so distinct CDR3 sequences; over 45% are singletons. Specimen: peripheral blood or thyroid tissue (not recorded which). This clonotype was obtained from an adult woman with Graves' disease, either hyperthyroidism or ophthalmopathy (not recorded which).

This CDR3 reads CASSPLKYGYTF. The CDR3 DNA reads as TGTGCCAGCAGCCCACTCAAGTATGGCTACACCTTC. The chain combines TRBV19 with TRBJ1-2; D remains unclear. Trimming removed 9 bases from V and 5 bases from J, with 13 bases in between. Germline values: CDR1 LNHDA, CDR2 SQIVND (reference sequence). CDR3 length: 12 residues.